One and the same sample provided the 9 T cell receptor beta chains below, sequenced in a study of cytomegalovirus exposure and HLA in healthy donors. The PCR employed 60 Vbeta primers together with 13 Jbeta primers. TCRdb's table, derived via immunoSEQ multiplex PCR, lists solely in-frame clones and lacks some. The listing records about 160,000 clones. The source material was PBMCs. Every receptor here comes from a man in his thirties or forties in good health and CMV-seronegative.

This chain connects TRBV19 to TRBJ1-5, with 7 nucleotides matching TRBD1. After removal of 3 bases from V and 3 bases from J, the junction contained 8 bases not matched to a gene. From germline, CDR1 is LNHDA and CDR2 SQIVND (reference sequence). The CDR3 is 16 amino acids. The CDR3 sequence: CASSITPGQDNQPQHF. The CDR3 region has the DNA TGTGCCAGTAGTATCACCCCCGGACAGGACAATCAGCCCCAGCATTTT.

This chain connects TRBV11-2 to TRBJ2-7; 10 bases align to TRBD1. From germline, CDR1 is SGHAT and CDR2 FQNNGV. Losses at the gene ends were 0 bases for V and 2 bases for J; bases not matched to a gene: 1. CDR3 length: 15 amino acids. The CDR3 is CASSLEGTGAYEQYF. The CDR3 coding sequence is TGTGCCAGCAGCTTAGAAGGGACAGGGGCCTACGAGCAGTACTTC. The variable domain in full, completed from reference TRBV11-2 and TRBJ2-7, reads EAGVAQSPRYKIIEKRQSVAFWCNPISGHATLYWYQQILGQGPKLLIQFQNNGVVDDSQLPKDRFSAERLKGVDSTLKIQPAKLEDSAVYLCASSLEGTGAYEQYFGPGTRLTVT.

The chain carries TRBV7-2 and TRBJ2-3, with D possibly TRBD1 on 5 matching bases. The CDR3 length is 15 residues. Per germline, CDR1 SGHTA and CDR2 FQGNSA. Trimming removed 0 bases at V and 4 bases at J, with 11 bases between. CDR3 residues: CASSLAHQGPDTQYF. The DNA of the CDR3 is TGTGCCAGCAGCTTAGCGCATCAGGGCCCAGATACGCAGTATTTT.

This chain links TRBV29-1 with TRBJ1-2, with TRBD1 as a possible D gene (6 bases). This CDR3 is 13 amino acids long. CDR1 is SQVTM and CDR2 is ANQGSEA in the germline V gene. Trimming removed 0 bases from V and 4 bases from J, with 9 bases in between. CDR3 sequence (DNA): TGCAGCGTTGAAGATGAAGGGGGCTATGGCTACACCTTC. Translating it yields CSVEDEGGYGYTF.

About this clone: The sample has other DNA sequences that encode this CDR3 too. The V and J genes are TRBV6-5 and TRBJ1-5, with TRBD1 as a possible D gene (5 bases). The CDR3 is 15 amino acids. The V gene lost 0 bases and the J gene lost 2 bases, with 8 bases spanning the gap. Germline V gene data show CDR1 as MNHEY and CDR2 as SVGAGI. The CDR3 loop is CASSYSVRGNQPQHF. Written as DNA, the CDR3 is TGTGCCAGCAGTTACTCAGTCAGGGGCAATCAGCCCCAGCATTTT.

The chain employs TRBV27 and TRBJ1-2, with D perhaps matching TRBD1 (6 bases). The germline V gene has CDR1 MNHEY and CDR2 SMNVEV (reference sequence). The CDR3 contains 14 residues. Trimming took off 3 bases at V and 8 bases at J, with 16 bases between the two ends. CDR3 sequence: CASSFSGGRGGYTF. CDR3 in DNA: TGTGCCAGCAGTTTTTCCGGGGGGCGCGGGGGCTACACCTTC.

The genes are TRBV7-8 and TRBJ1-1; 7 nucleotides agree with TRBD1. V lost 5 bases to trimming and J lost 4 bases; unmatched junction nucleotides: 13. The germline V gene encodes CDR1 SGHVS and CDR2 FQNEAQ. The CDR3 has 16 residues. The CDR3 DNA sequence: TGTGCCAGCAGCCCGATAGGGGGCGATTTTGTCACTGAAGCTTTCTTT. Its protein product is CASSPIGGDFVTEAFF. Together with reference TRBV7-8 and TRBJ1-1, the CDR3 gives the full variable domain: GAGVSQSPRYKVAKRGQDVALRCDPISGHVSLFWYQQALGQGPEFLTYFQNEAQLDKSGLPSDRFFAERPEGSVSTLKIQRTQQEDSAVYLCASSPIGGDFVTEAFFGQGTRLTVV.

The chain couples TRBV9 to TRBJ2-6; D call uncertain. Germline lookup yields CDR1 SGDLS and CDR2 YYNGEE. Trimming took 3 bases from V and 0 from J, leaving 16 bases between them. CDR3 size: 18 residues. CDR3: CASSGGTAPSSGANVLTF. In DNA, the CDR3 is TGTGCCAGCAGCGGTGGAACAGCCCCGAGCTCTGGGGCCAACGTCCTGACTTTC.

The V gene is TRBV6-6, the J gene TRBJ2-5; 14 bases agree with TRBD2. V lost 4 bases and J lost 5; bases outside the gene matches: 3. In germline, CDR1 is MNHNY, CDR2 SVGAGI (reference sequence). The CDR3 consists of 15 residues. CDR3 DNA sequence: TGTGCCAGCAGTTTGACTAGCGGGAGGGAGGAGACCCAGTACTTC. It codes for CASSLTSGREETQYF.